A single sample is the source of the 25 T cell receptor beta chains below, sequenced in a study of blood T cell repertoires in COVID-19. Produced via immunoSEQ multiplex PCR; TCRdb's table is partial and in-frame only. The data contain some 400,000 clones, about 90% of them singletons. Sequencing was performed on PBMCs or T cells enriched from blood (not recorded which). All receptors come from a man in his thirties or forties who had recovered from COVID-19.

The chain uses TRBV6-5 and TRBJ1-2; TRBD1 matches 7 bases. Losses at the gene ends were 7 bases for V and 8 bases for J; bases not matched to a gene: 4. The CDR3 covers 11 residues. Looked up from germline, CDR1 is MNHEY and CDR2 is SVGAGI. The CDR3 loop is CASKNRGGYTF. The CDR3 DNA sequence: TGTGCCAGCAAGAACAGGGGCGGCTACACCTTC.

This clone was seen only once. This chain's CDR3 is CASSYSSSSYEQYF. DNA of the CDR3: TGTGCCAGCAGCTACTCTTCTAGCTCCTACGAGCAGTACTTC. The V and J genes are TRBV7-9 and TRBJ2-7; no reliable D call. The CDR3 spans 14 residues. V was pared by 4 bases and J by 0 bases, with 10 bases between. Germline V gene sequence: CDR1 SEHNR, CDR2 FQNEAQ (reference sequence).

V is TRBV30 and J is TRBJ1-2; D not resolved. Germline V gene lookup returns CDR1 GTSNPN and CDR2 SVGIG (reference sequence). The germline V and J ends were trimmed by 0 bases and 0 bases, with 5 bases remaining between them. CDR3 length equals 13 residues. CDR3 DNA: TGTGCCTGGAGTGTCCAAACTAACTATGGCTACACCTTC. Translated, it gives CAWSVQTNYGYTF.

The CDR3 DNA reads TGTGCCAGCAGTGAACCCCGGGCCCAGGGGGGTCAGCCCCAGCATTTT. As protein: CASSEPRAQGGQPQHF. The chain couples TRBV6-1 to TRBJ1-5; 7 bases align to TRBD1. The germline CDR1 and CDR2 sequences are MNHNS and SASEGT. The CDR3 has 16 residues. Losses at the gene ends were 2 bases for V and 6 bases for J; bases not matched to a gene: 10.

The V call is TRBV29-1, the J call TRBJ2-7; a possible D gene is TRBD2 (5 bases). Deletions cut 2 bases from V and 2 bases from J, with 16 bases between. The CDR3 is 15 residues long. Germline values: CDR1 SQVTM, CDR2 ANQGSEA. CDR3 in DNA: TGCAGCGTTGAAAGGGTCCGAGACGGGACCTACGAGCAGTACTTC. It specifies CSVERVRDGTYEQYF.

CDR3 residues: CASSLPTGDTEAFF. DNA for the CDR3: TGTGCCAGCAGCCTCCCGACAGGAGACACTGAAGCTTTCTTT. This chain connects TRBV5-6 to TRBJ1-1, with D tentatively TRBD1 (6 bases). V gave up 4 bases and J gave up 3 bases, with 13 bases separating them. This CDR3 has 14 amino acids. Germline V gene data show CDR1 as SGHDT and CDR2 as YYEEEE.

V gene TRBV10-2 combines with J gene TRBJ1-2; TRBD1 agrees at 7 bases. CDR1 and CDR2 (germline): WSHSY, SAAADI. V lost 0 bases to trimming and J lost 4 bases; unmatched junction nucleotides: 2. This CDR3 is 14 amino acids long. In DNA, the CDR3 is TGCGCCAGCAGTGAGTCGACAGGGACCTATGGCTACACCTTC. Translated, it gives CASSESTGTYGYTF.

The chain links TRBV13 to TRBJ1-1; the D is unclear. The V gene's germline CDR1 is PRHDT and CDR2 FYEKMQ (reference sequence). Trimming left V 4 bases short and J 3 bases short, with 15 bases between. The CDR3 has 15 residues. CDR3 sequence reads: CASSSSSLADTEAFF. The DNA for the CDR3 is TGTGCCAGCAGCTCCAGCTCACTCGCGGACACTGAAGCTTTCTTT.

In this sample, this clone turned up once. The chain employs TRBV4-2 and TRBJ2-5; D possibly corresponds to TRBD2 (5 bases). This CDR3 contains 17 residues. V shed 4 bases and J shed 5 bases, with 23 bases lying between them. Germline assignment: CDR1 LGHNA and CDR2 YNFKEQ. CDR3 sequence (DNA): TGTGCCAGCAGCCGGGAAAGCGGATTACCTTCGGGGGAGACCCAGTACTTC. Its protein is CASSRESGLPSGETQYF.

This chain links TRBV3-1 (or the pseudogene TRBV3-2) with TRBJ2-3; the match to TRBD2 covers 9 bases. This CDR3 region has 17 residues. Germline V gives CDR1 LGHDT, CDR2 YNNKEL (reference sequence). The V gene end was trimmed by 4 bases and the J gene end by 5 bases; junction bases not matched to a gene: 13. The CDR3 nucleotides read TGTGCCAGCAGCCGGCTCAGCGGGGGGCCCGCCGGAGATACGCAGTATTTT. Its protein product is CASSRLSGGPAGDTQYF.

The chain couples TRBV19 to TRBJ1-1; 9 bases are shared with TRBD1. Germline V gene sequence: CDR1 LNHDA, CDR2 SQIVND (reference sequence). J gave up 4 bases and V 7 bases, and 4 bases lay outside the gene matches. This CDR3 region has 13 residues. The CDR3 protein is CASTGQGSTEAFF. The CDR3 DNA sequence: TGTGCCAGTACCGGACAGGGGAGCACTGAAGCTTTCTTT.

The V and J genes are TRBV7-9 and TRBJ1-2; 7 bases fit TRBD1. The V segment lost 5 bases and the J segment 7 bases; nucleotides outside the gene matches: 19. Germline lookup yields CDR1 SEHNR and CDR2 FQNEAQ (reference sequence). This CDR3 contains 17 residues. Here the CDR3 DNA reads TGTGCCAGCAGCCTACCACAGGGAGGAGGGGGCAGTGGTGGCTACACCTTC. This encodes CASSLPQGGGGSGGYTF.

The chain employs TRBV7-9 and TRBJ1-3, with D unclear. CDR3 size: 14 residues. Trimming shortened V by 5 bases and J by 0 bases, and 8 bases separated the two germline ends. CDR1 and CDR2 from the germline V gene are SEHNR and FQNEAQ (reference sequence). The CDR3: CASSPRDSGNTIYF. The CDR3 DNA follows: TGTGCCAGCAGCCCCCGGGACTCTGGAAACACCATATATTTT.

This sequence joins TRBV7-9 and TRBJ1-5; 10 nucleotides align to TRBD1. After removal of 5 bases from V and 5 bases from J, the junction contained 6 bases not matched to a gene. CDR3 size: 15 residues. Germline assignment: CDR1 SEHNR and CDR2 FQNEAQ (reference sequence). CDR3 DNA sequence: TGTGCCAGCAGCACCGGGACAGGGGCCCATCAGCCCCAGCATTTT. Protein: CASSTGTGAHQPQHF.

The V gene is TRBV5-4, the J gene TRBJ1-6, with TRBD1 matching over 8 bases. This CDR3 is built from 14 residues. The J segment lost 5 bases and the V segment lost 2 bases, leaving 0 bases of the junction unmatched. Germline V lookup: CDR1 SGHNT, CDR2 YYREEE (reference sequence). CDR3 region: CASSLQGDNSPLHF. The CDR3 nucleotides are TGTGCCAGCAGCTTACAGGGGGATAATTCACCCCTCCACTTT. Using reference TRBV5-4 and TRBJ1-6 for the parts outside the CDR3, the full variable domain is ETGVTQSPTHLIKTRGQQVTLRCSSQSGHNTVSWYQQALGQGPQFIFQYYREEENGRGNFPPRFSGLQFPNYSSELNVNALELDDSALYLCASSLQGDNSPLHFGNGTRLTVT.

This clone has just a few counts. V is TRBV30 and J is TRBJ1-5; TRBD1 is a possible D gene (5 bases). Germline V gene lookup returns CDR1 GTSNPN and CDR2 SVGIG (reference sequence). The CDR3 is 13 residues long. With 5 bases removed from V and 3 bases from J, the gap between germline ends came to 11 bases. CDR3 protein: CAWADRNNQPQHF. CDR3 DNA sequence: TGTGCCTGGGCTGACAGAAACAATCAGCCCCAGCATTTT.

The table lists this clone with a few counts. The gene calls are TRBV5-1 and TRBJ2-5; 7 bases agree with TRBD1. V lost 5 bases to trimming and J lost 1 base; unmatched junction nucleotides: 5. The CDR3 spans 14 residues. The V gene's germline CDR1 is SGHRS and CDR2 YFSETQ. CDR3 amino acids: CASRTGMRQETQYF. Written as DNA, the CDR3 is TGCGCCAGCAGGACAGGGATGCGCCAAGAGACCCAGTACTTC.

The rearrangement links TRBV2 to TRBJ1-2; TRBD1 agrees at 10 bases. CDR1 SNHLY and CDR2 FYNNEI come from the germline V gene. This CDR3 comprises 14 residues. J lost 4 bases, V lost 5 bases, and 4 bases had no gene match. CDR3 bases: TGTGCCAGCAGTCGACAGGGGGCCTCCTATGGCTACACCTTC. Encoded protein: CASSRQGASYGYTF.

The chain recombines TRBV27 with TRBJ2-2, with 9 bases identical to TRBD2. The junction had 15 bases not matched to a gene; V was cut back by 8 bases and J by 2 bases. This CDR3 comprises 18 residues. Germline V gene lookup returns CDR1 MNHEY and CDR2 SMNVEV (reference sequence). The CDR3 reads CASHNGRGGEPNTGELFF. The CDR3, as DNA: TGTGCCAGCCACAATGGGCGCGGGGGGGAACCTAACACCGGGGAGCTGTTTTTT.

The chain recombines TRBV12-5 with TRBJ2-1; maybe TRBD2 (5 bases). Trimming took off 5 bases at V and 4 bases at J, with 15 bases between the two ends. This CDR3 is 15 amino acids long. Germline lookup yields CDR1 LGHNT and CDR2 FRNRAP. The CDR3 loop is CASGPSAGRYNEQFF. CDR3 bases: TGTGCTAGTGGTCCCTCGGCGGGCAGATACAATGAGCAGTTCTTC.

The rearrangement joins TRBV12-3 or TRBV12-4 to TRBJ1-1; TRBD1 matches 11 bases. The CDR3 is made up of 13 amino acids. J was trimmed by 6 bases and V by 9 bases; bases with no gene match: 6. The CDR3 region is CASGQGARAEAFF. The DNA for the CDR3 is TGTGCCAGTGGACAGGGGGCGAGGGCTGAAGCTTTCTTT.

This rearrangement joins TRBV25-1 to TRBJ2-3; D is perhaps TRBD2 (5 bases). Germline V gene data show CDR1 as MGHDK and CDR2 as SYGVNS. The CDR3 has 14 amino acids. Trimming shortened V by 10 bases and J by 4 bases, and 18 bases separated the two germline ends. CDR3 nucleotides: TGTGCCACCGTATCCGTCGCGGGCTCAGATACGCAGTATTTT. Translating it yields CATVSVAGSDTQYF.

The chain recombines TRBV10-2 with TRBJ1-4; 7 nucleotides line up with TRBD1. CDR3 length: 15 amino acids. With 0 bases clipped from V and 8 bases from J, the junction kept 6 bases outside the gene matches. Germline CDR1 is WSHSY and CDR2 is SAAADI. The DNA for the CDR3 is TGCGCCAGCAGTGAGTCAACAGGGGCTAGCGAAAAACTGTTTTTT. Amino acids: CASSESTGASEKLFF.

The chain has TRBV20-1 and TRBJ2-7, with D possibly being TRBD2 (6 bases). The CDR3 is 13 residues long. Trimming shortened V by 3 bases and J by 3 bases, and 12 bases separated the two germline ends. CDR1 and CDR2 from the germline V gene are DFQATT and SNEGSKA (reference sequence). Written as DNA, the CDR3 is TGCAGTGCTAGTAGGGCGGGGAACTACGAGCAGTACTTC. Its protein is CSASRAGNYEQYF.

This chain connects TRBV14 to TRBJ2-7, with TRBD2 matching over 8 bases. Germline loops: CDR1 SGHDN, CDR2 FVKESK. Losses at the gene ends were 3 bases for V and 1 base for J; bases not matched to a gene: 8. The CDR3 consists of 16 residues. The CDR3 sequence is CASSQISGGPSYEQYF. The CDR3 bases are TGTGCCAGCAGCCAGATAAGCGGGGGCCCGTCCTACGAGCAGTACTTC.